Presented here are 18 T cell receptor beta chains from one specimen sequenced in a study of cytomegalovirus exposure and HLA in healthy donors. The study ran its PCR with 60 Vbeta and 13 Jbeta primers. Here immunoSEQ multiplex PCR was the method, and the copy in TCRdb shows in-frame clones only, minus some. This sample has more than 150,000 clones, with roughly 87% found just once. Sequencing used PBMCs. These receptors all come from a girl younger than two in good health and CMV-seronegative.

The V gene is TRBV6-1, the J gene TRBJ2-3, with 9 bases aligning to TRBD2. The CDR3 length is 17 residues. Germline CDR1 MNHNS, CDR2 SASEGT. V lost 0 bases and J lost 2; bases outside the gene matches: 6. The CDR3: CASSEARLAGITDTQYF. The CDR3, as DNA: TGTGCCAGCAGTGAAGCGCGGCTAGCGGGGATCACAGATACGCAGTATTTT.

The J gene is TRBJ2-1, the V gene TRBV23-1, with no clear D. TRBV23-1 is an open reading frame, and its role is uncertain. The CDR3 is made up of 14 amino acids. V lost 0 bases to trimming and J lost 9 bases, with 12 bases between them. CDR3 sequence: CASSQSCLTGEQFF. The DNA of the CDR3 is TGCGCCAGCAGTCAATCCTGCCTGACGGGTGAGCAGTTCTTC.

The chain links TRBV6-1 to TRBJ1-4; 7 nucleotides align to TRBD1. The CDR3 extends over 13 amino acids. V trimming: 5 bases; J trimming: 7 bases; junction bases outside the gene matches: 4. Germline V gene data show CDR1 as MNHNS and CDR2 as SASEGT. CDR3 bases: TGTGCCAGCAGTCTGACAGGGCTTGAAAAACTGTTTTTT. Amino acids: CASSLTGLEKLFF.

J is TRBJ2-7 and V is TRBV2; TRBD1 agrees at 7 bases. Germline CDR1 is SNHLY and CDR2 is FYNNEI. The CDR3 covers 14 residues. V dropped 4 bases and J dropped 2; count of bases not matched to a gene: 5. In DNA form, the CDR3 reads TGTGCCAGCAGTGGGGAGACAGGGCCCTACGAGCAGTACTTC. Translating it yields CASSGETGPYEQYF.

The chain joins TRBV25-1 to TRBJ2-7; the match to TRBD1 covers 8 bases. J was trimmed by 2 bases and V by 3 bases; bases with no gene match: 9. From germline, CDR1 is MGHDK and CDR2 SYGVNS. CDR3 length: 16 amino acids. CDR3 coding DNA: TGTGCCAGCAGTGATCGTCGCGGGACAGGAACCTACGAGCAGTACTTC. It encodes CASSDRRGTGTYEQYF.

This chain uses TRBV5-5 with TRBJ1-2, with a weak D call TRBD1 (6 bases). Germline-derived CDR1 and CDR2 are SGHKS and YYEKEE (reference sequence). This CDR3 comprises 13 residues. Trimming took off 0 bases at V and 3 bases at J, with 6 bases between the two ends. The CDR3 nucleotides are TGTGCCAGCAGCTTGGACAGGGACTATGGCTACACCTTC. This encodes CASSLDRDYGYTF.

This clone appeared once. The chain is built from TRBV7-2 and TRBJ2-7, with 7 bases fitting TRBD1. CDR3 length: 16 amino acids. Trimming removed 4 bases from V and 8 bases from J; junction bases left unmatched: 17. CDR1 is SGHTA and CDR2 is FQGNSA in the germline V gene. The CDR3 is CASSSGRGTADSQQYF. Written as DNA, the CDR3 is TGTGCCAGCAGCTCAGGGCGAGGGACAGCCGACTCCCAGCAGTACTTC.

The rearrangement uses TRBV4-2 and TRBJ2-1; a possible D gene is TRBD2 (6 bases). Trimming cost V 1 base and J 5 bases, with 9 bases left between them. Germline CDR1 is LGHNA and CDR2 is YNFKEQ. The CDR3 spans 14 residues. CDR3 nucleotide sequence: TGTGCCAGCAGCCAAGCGGGGGAGAACAATGAGCAGTTCTTC. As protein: CASSQAGENNEQFF.

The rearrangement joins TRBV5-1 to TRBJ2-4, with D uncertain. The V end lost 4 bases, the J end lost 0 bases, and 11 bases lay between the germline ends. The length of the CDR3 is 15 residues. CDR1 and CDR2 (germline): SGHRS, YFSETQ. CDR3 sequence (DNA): TGCGCCAGCAGCGTAGAATCCTTAGCCAAAAACATTCAGTACTTC. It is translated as CASSVESLAKNIQYF.

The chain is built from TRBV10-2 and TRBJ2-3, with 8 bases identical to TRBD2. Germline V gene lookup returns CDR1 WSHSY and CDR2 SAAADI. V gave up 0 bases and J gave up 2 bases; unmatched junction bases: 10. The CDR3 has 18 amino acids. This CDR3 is CASSESMLGTRDTDTQYF. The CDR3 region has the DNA TGCGCCAGCAGTGAGTCGATGTTGGGGACTAGAGACACAGATACGCAGTATTTT.

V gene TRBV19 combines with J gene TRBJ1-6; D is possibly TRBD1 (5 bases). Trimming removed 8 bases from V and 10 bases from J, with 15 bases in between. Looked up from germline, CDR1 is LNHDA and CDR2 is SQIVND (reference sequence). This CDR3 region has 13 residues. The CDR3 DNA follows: TGTGCCAGTTCCGGCAGGGAACGATCACCCCTCCACTTT. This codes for CASSGRERSPLHF.

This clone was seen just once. This CDR3 is CASSLRTGGNQPQHF. For the CDR3, the DNA is TGTGCCAGCAGCTTACGGACAGGTGGCAATCAGCCCCAGCATTTT. The rearrangement uses TRBV7-8 and TRBJ1-5; 7 bases are a match to TRBD1. Per the germline V gene, CDR1 is SGHVS and CDR2 is FQNEAQ. Losses at the gene ends were 2 bases for V and 2 bases for J; bases not matched to a gene: 3. The CDR3 has 15 amino acids.

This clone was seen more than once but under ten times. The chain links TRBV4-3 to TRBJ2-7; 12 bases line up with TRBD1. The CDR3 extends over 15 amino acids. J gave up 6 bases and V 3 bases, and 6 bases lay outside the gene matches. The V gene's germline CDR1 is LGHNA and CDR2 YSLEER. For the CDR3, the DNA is TGCGCCAGCAGCCAGGGGACAGGGGGCCGCGGCGAGCAGTACTTC. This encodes CASSQGTGGRGEQYF.

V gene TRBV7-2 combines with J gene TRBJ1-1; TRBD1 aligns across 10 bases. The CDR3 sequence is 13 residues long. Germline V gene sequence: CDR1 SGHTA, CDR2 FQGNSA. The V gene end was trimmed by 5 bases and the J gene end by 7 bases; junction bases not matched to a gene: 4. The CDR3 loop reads CASSPRTGGEAFF. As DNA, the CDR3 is TGTGCCAGCAGCCCCAGGACAGGGGGTGAAGCTTTCTTT.

The CDR3 loop is CASDKTGGSGNTIYF. The CDR3 DNA reads as TGTGCCAGCGACAAAACAGGGGGTTCTGGAAACACCATATATTTT. The V gene is TRBV19, the J gene TRBJ1-3; 8 nucleotides agree with TRBD1. The junction had 8 bases not matched to a gene; V was cut back by 9 bases and J by 1 base. The CDR3 extends over 15 amino acids. Germline assignment: CDR1 LNHDA and CDR2 SQIVND (reference sequence).

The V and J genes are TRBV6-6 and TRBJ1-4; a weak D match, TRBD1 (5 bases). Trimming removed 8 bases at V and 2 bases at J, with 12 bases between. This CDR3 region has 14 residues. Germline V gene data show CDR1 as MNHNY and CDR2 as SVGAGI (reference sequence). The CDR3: CASGHSLTNEKLFF. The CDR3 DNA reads TGTGCCAGCGGACACAGCCTTACTAATGAAAAACTGTTTTTT.

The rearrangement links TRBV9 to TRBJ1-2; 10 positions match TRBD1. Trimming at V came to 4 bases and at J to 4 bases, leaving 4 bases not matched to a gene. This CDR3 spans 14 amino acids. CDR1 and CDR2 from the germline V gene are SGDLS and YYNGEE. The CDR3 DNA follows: TGTGCCAGCAGCCCCCGGACAGGGGGCTATGGCTACACCTTC. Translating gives CASSPRTGGYGYTF.

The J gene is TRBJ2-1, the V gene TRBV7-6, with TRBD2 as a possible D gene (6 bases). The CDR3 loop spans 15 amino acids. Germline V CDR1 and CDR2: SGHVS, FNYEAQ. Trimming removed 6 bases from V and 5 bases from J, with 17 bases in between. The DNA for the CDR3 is TGTGCCAGCAGTACTTTGGGGGGATTAGACAATGAGCAGTTCTTC. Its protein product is CASSTLGGLDNEQFF.